The 25 T cell receptor beta chains in this list originate from one sample, sequenced in a study of cytomegalovirus exposure and HLA in healthy donors (TCRdb year 2017). Library creation used the immunoSEQ multiplex PCR assay. A mixture of 60 forward primers for TCR Vbeta segments and 13 reverse primers for TCR Jbeta segments was used in the multiplex PCR. TCRdb's version of the immuneACCESS table is confined to in-frame rearrangements and falls short of the full clone set. An unresolved V gene accounts for under half of the shortfall where checked; the remainder is of unknown origin. In all, the sample holds 87,000 or so clones, and around 8% of those were seen once. The top ten constitute under 3% of the sample. Specimen: PBMCs. These receptors were collected from a man between 50 and 59 years old in good health and CMV-seronegative.

V usage is TRBV7-9 and J usage is TRBJ1-1; 9 bases agree with TRBD1. The germline V gene has CDR1 SEHNR and CDR2 FQNEAQ (reference sequence). The CDR3 is 15 residues long. V gave up 4 bases and J gave up 5 bases; unmatched junction bases: 8. CDR3: CASSSPTGGWTEAFF. CDR3 nucleotides: TGTGCCAGCAGCTCTCCGACAGGGGGTTGGACTGAAGCTTTCTTT.

Only a few counts were recorded for this clone. CDR3 DNA sequence: TGTGCCAGCTCACCACTGGCCCCCAACTCTGGGGCCAACGTCCTGACTTTC. Translation gives CASSPLAPNSGANVLTF. The chain employs TRBV18 and TRBJ2-6; D gene ambiguous. The germline V gene has CDR1 KGHSH and CDR2 LQKENI. The CDR3 runs to 17 residues. V shed 1 base and J shed 0 bases, with 10 bases lying between them.

The table lists this clone with a few counts. The chain links TRBV7-9 to TRBJ1-1; no clear D. Germline assignment: CDR1 SEHNR and CDR2 FQNEAQ (reference sequence). CDR3 length equals 13 residues. Deletions cut 5 bases from V and 1 base from J, with 8 bases between. The CDR3 loop is CASSQDWNTEAFF. The CDR3 bases are TGTGCCAGCAGCCAAGACTGGAACACTGAAGCTTTCTTT.

The table lists this clone with a few counts. The chain has TRBV29-1 and TRBJ1-2; D possibly corresponds to TRBD1 (6 bases). Deletions cut 2 bases from V and 0 bases from J, with 16 bases between. This CDR3 contains 16 residues. Germline-derived CDR1 and CDR2 are SQVTM and ANQGSEA. DNA for the CDR3: TGCAGCGTTGAACCGATGACAGGTTGGTCTAACTATGGCTACACCTTC. Its translation is CSVEPMTGWSNYGYTF.

This rearrangement joins TRBV6-6 to TRBJ2-6, with 7 nucleotides matching TRBD1. V shed 2 bases and J 3 bases; nucleotides not matched to a gene: 4. CDR3 length: 16 residues. Germline V lookup: CDR1 MNHNY, CDR2 SVGAGI (reference sequence). The CDR3 reads CASSYTTGIGANVLTF. The CDR3 DNA is TGTGCCAGCAGTTACACGACAGGGATTGGGGCCAACGTCCTGACTTTC.

The rearrangement joins TRBV28 to TRBJ2-7; 7 nucleotides agree with TRBD2. V trimming: 6 bases; J trimming: 0 bases; junction bases outside the gene matches: 5. The CDR3 extends over 14 amino acids. CDR1 MDHEN and CDR2 SYDVKM come from the germline V gene. The CDR3 loop reads CASSLGGNSYEQYF. The CDR3 DNA reads TGTGCCAGCAGCCTCGGGGGGAACTCCTACGAGCAGTACTTC.

This rearrangement joins TRBV6-6 to TRBJ1-5; a possible D gene is TRBD1 (6 bases). This CDR3 is built from 14 residues. CDR1 is MNHNY and CDR2 is SVGAGI in the germline V gene (reference sequence). Trimming removed 0 bases at V and 5 bases at J, with 8 bases between. CDR3 residues: CASSYSGGDQPQHF. CDR3 in DNA: TGTGCCAGCAGTTACTCAGGGGGGGATCAGCCCCAGCATTTT.

The chain employs TRBV18 and TRBJ1-2; D perhaps matches TRBD1 (5 bases). This CDR3 region has 15 residues. In germline, CDR1 is KGHSH, CDR2 LQKENI. Trimming took 2 bases from V and 6 from J, leaving 16 bases between them. Written as DNA, the CDR3 is TGTGCCAGCTCACCAAAAGCCCAGGGTAGTGATGGCTACACCTTC. It codes for CASSPKAQGSDGYTF.

The chain combines TRBV29-1 with TRBJ2-1, with D tentatively TRBD1 (5 bases). Germline V gene sequence: CDR1 SQVTM, CDR2 ANQGSEA. The CDR3 runs 12 residues. Trimming took off 3 bases at V and 8 bases at J, with 11 bases between the two ends. In DNA form, the CDR3 reads TGCAGCGTTGATGTGTGGGGCCATGAGCAGTTCTTC. Translating gives CSVDVWGHEQFF.

A few counts support this clone. This chain joins TRBV5-1 and TRBJ1-1; TRBD1 aligns across 7 bases. Germline values: CDR1 SGHRS, CDR2 YFSETQ. With V trimmed by 4 bases and J by 1 base, 4 bases remained unmatched. The CDR3 has 14 residues. The CDR3 is CASSMRQGNTEAFF. Written as DNA, the CDR3 is TGCGCCAGCAGCATGAGACAGGGGAACACTGAAGCTTTCTTT.

The chain is built from TRBV5-1 and TRBJ2-7, with no clear D. This CDR3 spans 13 amino acids. Germline values: CDR1 SGHRS, CDR2 YFSETQ. Trimming took off 0 bases at V and 3 bases at J, with 7 bases between the two ends. The CDR3 here is CASSLETFYEQYF. The DNA of the CDR3 is TGCGCCAGCAGCTTGGAAACTTTCTACGAGCAGTACTTC.

The rearrangement links TRBV7-8 to TRBJ1-4, with unresolved D. The CDR3 extends over 14 amino acids. Germline V gene sequence: CDR1 SGHVS, CDR2 FQNEAQ. Trimming left V 5 bases short and J 8 bases short, with 15 bases between. CDR3 nucleotides: TGTGCCAGCAGCCCCGGCGGGTCCGGGGAAAAACTGTTTTTT. It yields the protein CASSPGGSGEKLFF.

This clone has just a few counts. The J gene is TRBJ2-5, the V gene TRBV29-1, with 8 bases that match TRBD1. The length of the CDR3 is 15 residues. The germline gives CDR1 SQVTM, CDR2 ANQGSEA. V dropped 1 base and J dropped 6; count of bases not matched to a gene: 10. CDR3 nucleotide sequence: TGCAGCGTTGAAGTAAGGCCAGGGGGCTTGCAGACCCAGTACTTC. It is translated as CSVEVRPGGLQTQYF.

This clone was seen a handful of times. V usage is TRBV7-8 and J usage is TRBJ2-7; maybe TRBD1 (5 bases). V lost 1 base to trimming and J lost 0 bases, with 10 bases between them. Germline CDR1 SGHVS, CDR2 FQNEAQ. The CDR3 extends over 15 amino acids. CDR3 nucleotides: TGTGCCAGCAGCTTAGAGGGGTCTAGCTCCTACGAGCAGTACTTC. As protein: CASSLEGSSSYEQYF.

DNA of the CDR3: TGTGCCAGCAGCTTAGCAAGGGGGCTGACCACCGCAAACAATGAGCAGTTCTTC. Translated, it gives CASSLARGLTTANNEQFF. V is TRBV7-9 and J is TRBJ2-1; 7 bases fit TRBD1. Losses at the gene ends were 0 bases for V and 5 bases for J; bases not matched to a gene: 13. This CDR3 has 18 residues. Germline CDR1 is SEHNR and CDR2 is FQNEAQ (reference sequence).

The chain couples TRBV2 to TRBJ1-5; D not resolved. Trimming pared 4 bases from V and 1 base from J, leaving 11 bases between. Per the germline V gene, CDR1 is SNHLY and CDR2 is FYNNEI. This CDR3 contains 15 residues. CDR3 in amino acids: CASSGPNLSNQPQHF. CDR3 DNA sequence: TGTGCCAGCAGTGGCCCTAACCTCAGCAATCAGCCCCAGCATTTT.

This chain joins TRBV5-4 and TRBJ2-5, with 8 bases that match TRBD1. The CDR3 has 17 amino acids. CDR1 SGHNT and CDR2 YYREEE come from the germline V gene (reference sequence). Trimming cost V 0 bases and J 5 bases; bases outside gene matches: 12. CDR3 loop: CASSLVSGGLSRETQYF. The CDR3 bases are TGTGCCAGCAGCTTGGTATCAGGGGGCTTATCCCGGGAGACCCAGTACTTC.

V usage is TRBV6-5 and J usage is TRBJ2-7; 7 nucleotides align to TRBD1. CDR3 length equals 16 residues. V was pared by 0 bases and J by 2 bases, with 7 bases of the junction left unmatched. CDR1 is MNHEY, CDR2 SVGAGI, per germline. In nucleotides, the CDR3 is TGTGCCAGCAGTTACTCCCTGACAGGGCTCACCTACGAGCAGTACTTC. This sequence encodes CASSYSLTGLTYEQYF.

V and J are TRBV7-8 and TRBJ2-5, with a tentative D call TRBD1 (5 bases). Trimming left V 4 bases short and J 3 bases short, with 18 bases between. The CDR3 spans 16 residues. Germline V gives CDR1 SGHVS, CDR2 FQNEAQ. The CDR3: CASSSPRAGFKETQYF. In DNA form, the CDR3 reads TGTGCCAGCAGCTCCCCCCGGGCAGGGTTCAAAGAGACCCAGTACTTC.

The V gene is TRBV27, the J gene TRBJ2-2, with D unclear. The V gene lost 4 bases and the J gene lost 3 bases, with 9 bases spanning the gap. The CDR3 extends over 14 amino acids. The germline CDR1 and CDR2 sequences are MNHEY and SMNVEV (reference sequence). The CDR3 DNA follows: TGTGCCAGCAGTTCGAGACTGCACACCGGGGAGCTGTTTTTT. Protein sequence: CASSSRLHTGELFF.

This clone showed up just a few times. The CDR3 DNA reads TGTGCCAGCAGTCCCCTAGAGGGGGACACTGAAGCTTTCTTT. Encoded protein: CASSPLEGDTEAFF. The rearrangement links TRBV27 to TRBJ1-1, with D possibly matching TRBD1 (6 bases). The germline V gene has CDR1 MNHEY and CDR2 SMNVEV (reference sequence). Trimming stripped 5 bases from V and 3 bases from J, with 13 bases between. This CDR3 is 14 amino acids long.

There are many counts of this clone. The V gene is TRBV27, the J gene TRBJ2-7; 10 bases fit TRBD2. Germline CDR1 MNHEY, CDR2 SMNVEV (reference sequence). V shed 5 bases and J 5 bases; nucleotides not matched to a gene: 12. The CDR3 spans 16 residues. CDR3 DNA: TGTGCCAGCAGTACTTACGAGAGCGGGAGGGCACACGAGCAGTACTTC. Protein: CASSTYESGRAHEQYF.

The table lists this clone with a few counts. The chain combines TRBV28 with TRBJ2-5, with D tentatively TRBD2 (6 bases). V was shortened by 4 bases and J by 3 bases, with 9 bases between the two germline ends. There are 13 residues in the CDR3. Germline CDR1 is MDHEN and CDR2 is SYDVKM. The CDR3: CASSSGGEETQYF. For the CDR3, the DNA is TGTGCCAGCAGTTCCGGGGGAGAAGAGACCCAGTACTTC.

Only one count was recorded for this clone. At one end, the junction sequence differs from germline, possibly due to a read error. CDR3 amino acids: CTSADRSTDTQYF. CDR3 in DNA: TGTACTAGTGCGGACAGGAGTACAGATACGCAGTATTTT. This chain links TRBV12-5 with TRBJ2-3; 7 bases fit TRBD1. Germline assignment: CDR1 LGHNT and CDR2 FRNRAP. There are 13 residues in the CDR3.

This chain links TRBV18 with TRBJ2-5; TRBD2 aligns across 8 bases. CDR1 is KGHSH, CDR2 LQKENI, per germline. The junction had 10 bases not matched to a gene; V was cut back by 3 bases and J by 4 bases. CDR3 length equals 16 residues. The CDR3 sequence is CASSPDGRGKPETQYF. CDR3 DNA: TGTGCCAGCTCACCCGACGGGAGGGGGAAGCCAGAGACCCAGTACTTC.